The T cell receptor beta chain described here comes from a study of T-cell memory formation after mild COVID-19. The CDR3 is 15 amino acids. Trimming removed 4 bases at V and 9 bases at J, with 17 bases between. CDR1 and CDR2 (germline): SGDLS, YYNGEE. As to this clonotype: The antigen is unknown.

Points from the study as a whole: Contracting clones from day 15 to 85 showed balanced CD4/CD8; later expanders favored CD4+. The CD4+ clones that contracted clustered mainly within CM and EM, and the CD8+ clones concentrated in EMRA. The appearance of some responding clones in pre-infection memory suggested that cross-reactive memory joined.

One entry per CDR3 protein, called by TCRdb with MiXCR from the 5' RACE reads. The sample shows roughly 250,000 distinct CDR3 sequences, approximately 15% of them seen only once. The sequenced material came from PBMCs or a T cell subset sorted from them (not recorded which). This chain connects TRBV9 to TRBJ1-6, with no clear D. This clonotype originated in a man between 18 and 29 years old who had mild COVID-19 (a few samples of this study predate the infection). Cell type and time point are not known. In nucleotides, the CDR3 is TGTGCCAGCAGCCTAGGGAGTTATGATCGTTCACCCCTCCACTTT. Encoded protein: CASSLGSYDRSPLHF.